Each of the 5 T cell receptor beta chains below was sequenced from the same sample in a study of blood T cell repertoires in COVID-19. The assay was immunoSEQ multiplex PCR, and TCRdb's table has in-frame clones only and misses some. This table holds tens of thousands of clones, 60% to 85% found once. The material sequenced was peripheral blood. Receptor source: an older man with acute or convalescent COVID-19.

This sequence joins TRBV25-1 and TRBJ1-3; D is perhaps TRBD1 (6 bases). The CDR3 loop spans 14 amino acids. Germline V gives CDR1 MGHDK, CDR2 SYGVNS. Trimming left V 4 bases short and J 5 bases short, with 12 bases between. CDR3 amino acids: CASSGTVGRNTIYF. CDR3 DNA sequence: TGTGCCAGCAGTGGGACAGTGGGGAGAAACACCATATATTTT.

This chain connects TRBV4-2 to TRBJ1-3; possibly TRBD1 for D (5 bases). Trimming shortened V by 1 base and J by 2 bases, and 6 bases separated the two germline ends. The CDR3 runs 14 residues. CDR1 and CDR2 from the germline V gene are LGHNA and YNFKEQ. The CDR3 loop is CASSQGQTGNTIYF. CDR3 DNA: TGTGCCAGCAGCCAAGGACAGACTGGAAACACCATATATTTT.

This clone was observed at least ten times. The rearrangement uses TRBV13 and TRBJ1-3; maybe TRBD1 (5 bases). Germline V gene sequence: CDR1 PRHDT, CDR2 FYEKMQ (reference sequence). The ends were cut back, 4 bases at V and 5 bases at J, with 15 bases in the middle. This CDR3 spans 15 amino acids. CDR3 DNA sequence: TGTGCCAGCAGCTCTACCGAGCAGGGTAGAAACACCATATATTTT. Encoded protein: CASSSTEQGRNTIYF.

The V call is TRBV19, the J call TRBJ2-1, with 9 bases aligning to TRBD1. J gave up 7 bases and V 3 bases, and 7 bases lay outside the gene matches. This CDR3 has 15 residues. CDR1 is LNHDA and CDR2 is SQIVND in the germline V gene (reference sequence). CDR3 sequence: CASSMRTGVWNEQFF. Written as DNA, the CDR3 is TGTGCCAGTAGTATGAGGACAGGGGTATGGAATGAGCAGTTCTTC.

V and J are TRBV5-1 and TRBJ2-7; perhaps TRBD2 as D (6 bases). This CDR3 has 13 residues. V was cut by 4 bases and J by 3 bases, with 11 bases left in between. CDR1 is SGHRS, CDR2 YFSETQ, per germline. CDR3 in DNA: TGCGCCAGCAGCGGGCCCGGGGGCTACGAGCAGTACTTC. Its protein product is CASSGPGGYEQYF.